This T cell receptor beta chain was sequenced for a study of blood T cell repertoires in COVID-19. Overall study: Spain, Italy and the United States supplied samples that represented acute and convalescent COVID-19. T cells, B-cell-depleted T cells, or PBMCs supplied cDNA or gDNA.

Methods used by the authors: Amplification of reference gene primers provided the estimated nucleated cell counts. The table came from immunoSEQ multiplex PCR; TCRdb's copy has only in-frame clones and leaves some out. V, J and clone size reflect that table, while D and trimming were determined from the DNA. The sample contains approximately 75,000 clones, roughly 83% of which appear only once. The Seattle site enrolled patients during active infection and followed them longitudinally. The germline CDR1 and CDR2 sequences are GTSNPN and SVGIG (reference sequence). This CDR3 has 13 amino acids. Trimming removed 1 base from V and 5 bases from J, with 11 bases in between.

The chain combines TRBV30 with TRBJ2-5; tentatively, D is TRBD2 (5 bases). The sample was peripheral blood. The receptor was derived from a young man with COVID-19, enrolled during active disease. The DNA for the CDR3 is TGTGCCTGGAGTGACCTTGGCGGGGAGACCCAGTACTTC. Protein product: CAWSDLGGETQYF.